This TCR beta chain comes out of a study of early stage breast cancer tumors. Study in general: ER+/PR+/HER2- status applied to about 80% of the 16 invasive breast tumors.

Measured with immunoSEQ multiplex PCR; TCRdb has only the in-frame clones, and not every one. This sample has approximately 1,600 clones, with around 77% found just once. Trimming removed 0 bases at V and 2 bases at J, with 13 bases between. The CDR3 is 16 residues long. The germline gives CDR1 SGHRS, CDR2 YFSETQ. Source material: normal breast tissue next to the tumor. The receptor comes from a person aged 45 to 59 with breast cancer. The chain has TRBV5-1 and TRBJ2-3, with D perhaps TRBD2 (6 bases). CDR3 DNA: TGCGCCAGCAGCTTGGAGGGTAGCGGCCACACAGATACGCAGTATTTT. Residues: CASSLEGSGHTDTQYF.